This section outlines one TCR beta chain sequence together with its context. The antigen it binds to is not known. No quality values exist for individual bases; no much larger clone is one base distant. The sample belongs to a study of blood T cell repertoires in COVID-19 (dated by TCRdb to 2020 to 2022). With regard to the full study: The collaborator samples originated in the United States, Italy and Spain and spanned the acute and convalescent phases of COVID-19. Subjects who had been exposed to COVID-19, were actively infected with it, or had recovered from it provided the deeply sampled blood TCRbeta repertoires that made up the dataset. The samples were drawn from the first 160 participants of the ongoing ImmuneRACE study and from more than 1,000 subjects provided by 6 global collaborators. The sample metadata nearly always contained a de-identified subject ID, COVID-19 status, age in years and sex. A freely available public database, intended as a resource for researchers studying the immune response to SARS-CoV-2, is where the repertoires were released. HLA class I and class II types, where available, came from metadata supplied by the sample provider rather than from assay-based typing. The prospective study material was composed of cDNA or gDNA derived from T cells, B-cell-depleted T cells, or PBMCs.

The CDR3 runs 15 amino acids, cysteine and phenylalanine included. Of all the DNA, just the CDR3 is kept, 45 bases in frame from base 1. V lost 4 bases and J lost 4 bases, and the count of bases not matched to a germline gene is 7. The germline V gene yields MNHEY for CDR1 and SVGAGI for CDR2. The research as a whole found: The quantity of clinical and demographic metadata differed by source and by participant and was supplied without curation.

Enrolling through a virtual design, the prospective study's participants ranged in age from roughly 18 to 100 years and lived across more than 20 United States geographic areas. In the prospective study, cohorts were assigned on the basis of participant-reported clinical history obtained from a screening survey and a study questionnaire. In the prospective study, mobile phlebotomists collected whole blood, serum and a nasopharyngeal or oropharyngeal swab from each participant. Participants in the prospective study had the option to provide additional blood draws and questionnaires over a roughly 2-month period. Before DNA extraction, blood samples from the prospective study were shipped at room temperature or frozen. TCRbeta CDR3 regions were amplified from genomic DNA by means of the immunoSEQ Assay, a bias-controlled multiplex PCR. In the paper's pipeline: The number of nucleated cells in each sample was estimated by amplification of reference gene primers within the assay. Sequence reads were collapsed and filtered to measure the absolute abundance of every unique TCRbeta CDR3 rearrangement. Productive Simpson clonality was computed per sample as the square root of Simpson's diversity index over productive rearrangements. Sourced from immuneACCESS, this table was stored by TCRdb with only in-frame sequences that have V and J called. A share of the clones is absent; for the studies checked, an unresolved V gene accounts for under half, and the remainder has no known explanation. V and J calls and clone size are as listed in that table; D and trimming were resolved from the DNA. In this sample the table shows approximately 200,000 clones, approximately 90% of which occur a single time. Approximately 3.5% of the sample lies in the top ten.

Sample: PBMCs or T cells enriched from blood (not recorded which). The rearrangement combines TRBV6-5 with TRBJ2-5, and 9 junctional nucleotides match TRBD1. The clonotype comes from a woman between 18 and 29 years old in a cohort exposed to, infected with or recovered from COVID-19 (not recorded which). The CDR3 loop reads CASSSNPTGGETQYF. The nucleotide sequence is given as TGTGCCAGCAGTTCAAACCCGACAGGGGGAGAGACCCAGTACTTC.